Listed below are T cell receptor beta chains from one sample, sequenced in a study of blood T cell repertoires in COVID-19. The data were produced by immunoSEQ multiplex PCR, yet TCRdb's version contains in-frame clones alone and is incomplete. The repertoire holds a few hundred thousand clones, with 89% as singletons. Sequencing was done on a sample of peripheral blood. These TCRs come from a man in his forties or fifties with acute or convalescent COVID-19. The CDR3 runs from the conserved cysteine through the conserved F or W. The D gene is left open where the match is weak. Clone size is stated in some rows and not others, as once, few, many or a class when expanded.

CDR3 DNA: TGTGCCAGCAGTTTATCGTTTGACAGGGTAGGTCAGCCCCAGCATTTT
CDR3 protein: CASSLSFDRVGQPQHF
clone size: NA
J gene: TRBJ1-5
V gene: TRBV27
D gene: TRBD1

CDR3 DNA: TGCAGCGTTGAATCTCCAACAGGGGGCTCGGACACTGAAGCTTTCTTT
CDR3 protein: CSVESPTGGSDTEAFF
clone size: NA
J gene: TRBJ1-1
V gene: TRBV29-1
D gene: TRBD1

CDR3 DNA: TGTGCCTGGTCCTTTAGCGGGGGACGGCATACGCAGTATTTT
CDR3 protein: CAWSFSGGRHTQYF
clone size: NA
J gene: TRBJ2-3
V gene: TRBV30
D gene: TRBD2

CDR3 DNA: TGTGCCACCGTGGGGGGGCGAGACTACGGCTACACCTTC
CDR3 protein: CATVGGRDYGYTF
clone size: NA
J gene: TRBJ1-2
V gene: TRBV15
D gene: NA

CDR3 DNA: TGTGCCAGCAGCGCGACAGGGGCGAACAATGAGCAGTTCTTC
CDR3 protein: CASSATGANNEQFF
clone size: NA
J gene: TRBJ2-1
V gene: TRBV6-2/TRBV6-3
D gene: TRBD1

CDR3 DNA: TGTGCCAGCAGCTTAGCCGGTGGGGCACGTACTGAAGCTTTCTTT
CDR3 protein: CASSLAGGARTEAFF
clone size: NA
J gene: TRBJ1-1
V gene: TRBV7-9
D gene: NA

CDR3 DNA: TGTGCCAGCAGCCCCGGGGGGATGGCTAACTATGGCTACACCTTC
CDR3 protein: CASSPGGMANYGYTF
clone size: NA
J gene: TRBJ1-2
V gene: TRBV9
D gene: NA

CDR3 DNA: TGTGCCATCAGTCAAGCCCAGGGTACTGAAGCTTTCTTT
CDR3 protein: CAISQAQGTEAFF
clone size: once
J gene: TRBJ1-1
V gene: TRBV10-3
D gene: NA

CDR3 DNA: TGTGCCAGCAGTTACTCGAGGTATAGCGATGAGCAGTTCTTC
CDR3 protein: CASSYSRYSDEQFF
clone size: NA
J gene: TRBJ2-1
V gene: TRBV6-5
D gene: NA

CDR3 DNA: TGTGCCAGCAGAGACAGGCTGGGGCAGGATGGCTACACCTTC
CDR3 protein: CASRDRLGQDGYTF
clone size: NA
J gene: TRBJ1-2
V gene: TRBV6-5
D gene: NA

CDR3 DNA: TGTGCCAGCAGCTTCCCAGGGGTCGTCTATGGCTACACCTTC
CDR3 protein: CASSFPGVVYGYTF
clone size: NA
J gene: TRBJ1-2
V gene: TRBV7-9
D gene: NA

CDR3 DNA: TGTGCCAGCGGCCGGGCCTACGAGCAGTACTTC
CDR3 protein: CASGRAYEQYF
clone size: NA
J gene: TRBJ2-7
V gene: TRBV7-9
D gene: NA

CDR3 DNA: TGCGCCAGCAGCTTTAACGGGAGGGGAACAGATACGCAGTATTTT
CDR3 protein: CASSFNGRGTDTQYF
clone size: NA
J gene: TRBJ2-3
V gene: TRBV5-1
D gene: TRBD2

CDR3 DNA: TGTGCCAGTAGTATAGAGGACAGGGGCAATCAGCCCCAGCATTTT
CDR3 protein: CASSIEDRGNQPQHF
clone size: NA
J gene: TRBJ1-5
V gene: TRBV19
D gene: TRBD1

CDR3 DNA: TGTGCCAGCAGTTACAACCTCGTAGAGGAGCAGTACTTC
CDR3 protein: CASSYNLVEEQYF
clone size: NA
J gene: TRBJ2-7
V gene: TRBV6-5
D gene: NA

CDR3 DNA: TGTGCCAGCAGCTTAGGGTTTGGGACAGAAGAGCAGTTCTTC
CDR3 protein: CASSLGFGTEEQFF
clone size: NA
J gene: TRBJ2-1
V gene: TRBV7-9
D gene: TRBD1